This TCR beta chain appears in the sequencing data of a study of T cells in Graves' hyperthyroidism and ophthalmopathy. Study observations and caveats: Model predictions of ophthalmopathy came a median approximately 6.2 months before onset.

Germline V gene sequence: CDR1 SNHLY, CDR2 FYNNEI. The length of the CDR3 is 16 residues. V was trimmed by 4 bases and J by 4 bases, leaving 17 bases between them. No ophthalmopathy progression within 18 months constituted stable Graves' hyperthyroidism. Source material for PBMCs was over 7.5 ml fresh peripheral blood. This clonotype has at least ten counts. Its antigen is currently unknown. Amplification targeted TCR beta CDR3 regions from RNA transcripts. First-round RT-PCR targeting the TCR CDR3 was performed with the HTBI primer set. One entry per CDR3 protein, called by TCRdb with MiXCR from the multiplex PCR reads. The table lists 300,000 or so distinct CDR3 sequences, roughly 15% of them singletons.

The sequence derives from a man aged 25 to 40 with Graves' hyperthyroidism. This sequence joins TRBV2 and TRBJ2-1; either TRBD1 or TRBD2 may fit D (5 bases each). Sequencing input: blood. The CDR3 DNA reads TGTGCCAGCAGTGGAAGAGGGGACCGAAGATACAATGAGCAGTTCTTC. This gives the protein CASSGRGDRRYNEQFF.